These 5 T cell receptor beta chains came from one sample sequenced in a study of T cells expressing NK-cell markers. After re-calling the 5' RACE reads, TCRdb lists one entry per CDR3 protein, DNA absent. This sample's table has 350,000 to 400,000 distinct CDR3 sequences. Sequencing was done on a sample of blood T cells: a sorted CD56 or NKG2C T cell subset, CD4+ or CD8+ T cells, or bulk PBMC T cells (not recorded which). The receptor source for this set is a woman aged 50 to 60 in good health.

The chain carries TRBV11-3 and TRBJ2-1; TCRdb lists TRBD2, though no DNA is available to test this call. The CDR3 is made up of 12 amino acids. CDR1 is SGHNT and CDR2 is YENEEA in the germline V gene. CDR3 loop: CASSPGTAAQFF.

The chain recombines TRBV11-2 with TRBJ2-7; checking the TCRdb D call of TRBD1 is not possible without DNA. The CDR3 runs to 16 residues. The germline gives CDR1 SGHAT, CDR2 FQNNGV. The CDR3 spells CASSLEGAGRSYEQYF.

The rearrangement links TRBV20-1 to TRBJ2-5; absent DNA, TCRdb's TRBD2 call cannot be checked. The CDR3 extends over 16 amino acids. CDR1 and CDR2 from the germline V gene are DFQATT and SNEGSKA (reference sequence). The CDR3 is CSASRTSGIFGETQYF.

V gene TRBV29-1 combines with J gene TRBJ2-7; TCRdb reports TRBD1, a call that lacks DNA to check it against. The CDR3 is 15 amino acids. Germline assignment: CDR1 SQVTM and CDR2 ANQGSEA. CDR3 sequence reads: CSVRLLDRPGSEQYF.

The genes are TRBV20-1 and TRBJ2-3; no DNA is available, so the TRBD1 call from TCRdb remains unchecked. CDR3 size: 15 residues. From germline, CDR1 is DFQATT and CDR2 SNEGSKA (reference sequence). CDR3: CSASLGTGVADTQYF.